One and the same sample provided the 9 T cell receptor beta chains below, sequenced in a study of CD8+ T cells in alopecia areata (dated by TCRdb to between 2017 and 2018). The method was the immunoSEQ multiplex PCR assay. RNA was extracted from all samples and reverse transcribed into cDNA, which served as template for TCR sequencing. TCRdb took this table from immuneACCESS and kept in-frame rearrangements with V and J called. Such tables lack part of the clones; where checked against another copy, unresolved V genes explain under half of the gap, and the rest is unexplained. Here the sample has 100,000 to 150,000 clones; less than 50% occur a single time. Clones ranked in the top ten supply 10% to 13% of the sample. Specimen: NKG2D-low CD8+ T cells sorted from blood. The cell subset or site label, as the study defines it: sorted CD8+ NKG2D-low blood T cells. The receptors originated from a human donor with alopecia areata.

This clone counts as medium-sized (0.01 to 0.1%). This chain joins TRBV4-3 and TRBJ1-2, with TRBD1 matching 10 bases. Losses at the gene ends were 4 bases for V and 7 bases for J; bases not matched to a gene: 9. The V gene's germline CDR1 is LGHNA and CDR2 YSLEER. CDR3 size: 15 residues. Written as DNA, the CDR3 is TGCGCCAGCAGCCCCCGGGACAGGGGTGTGGCTGGCTACACCTTC. Translated, it gives CASSPRDRGVAGYTF.

Regarding this clone: The junction departs from germline at one end; a sequencing error may be responsible. The chain uses TRBV5-4 and TRBJ2-7; D tentatively reads TRBD1 or TRBD2 (7 bases each). The CDR3 has 11 residues. Germline V gene sequence: CDR1 SGHNT, CDR2 YYREEE (reference sequence). The CDR3 region is CASRSGTVLHF. DNA for the CDR3: TGTGCCAGCAGAAGCGGGACAGTCCTACACTTC.

This chain uses TRBV29-1 with TRBJ2-7; 12 bases agree with TRBD1. The germline gives CDR1 SQVTM, CDR2 ANQGSEA. The CDR3 is made up of 14 amino acids. Trimming at V came to 7 bases and at J to 5 bases, leaving 9 bases not matched to a gene. CDR3 in DNA: TGCAGCGCTAGACTCGGGACAGGGGGCCACGAGCAGTACTTC. The encoded protein is CSARLGTGGHEQYF.

This chain connects TRBV7-9 to TRBJ2-3, with 7 bases lining up with TRBD2. The J segment lost 0 bases and the V segment lost 0 bases, leaving 12 bases of the junction unmatched. In germline, CDR1 is SEHNR, CDR2 FQNEAQ (reference sequence). The CDR3 contains 19 residues. The chain's CDR3 is CASSLAPSGGLTSTDTQYF. CDR3 nucleotides: TGTGCCAGCAGCTTAGCCCCTAGCGGAGGCTTGACTAGCACAGATACGCAGTATTTT.

The chain combines TRBV27 with TRBJ2-1; the match to TRBD1 covers 8 bases. This CDR3 comprises 12 residues. V was pared by 5 bases and J by 12 bases, with 6 bases of the junction left unmatched. Germline V gene lookup returns CDR1 MNHEY and CDR2 SMNVEV (reference sequence). CDR3 DNA: TGTGCCAGCAGTCCGCCACAGGGGGGGCAGTTCTTC. Translating it yields CASSPPQGGQFF.

This clone showed up just once. V and J are TRBV25-1 and TRBJ2-2; D unclear. V was trimmed by 6 bases and J by 2 bases, leaving 7 bases between them. The germline gives CDR1 MGHDK, CDR2 SYGVNS. The CDR3 is 13 amino acids. DNA of the CDR3: TGTGCCAGCAGAAATCTCAACACCGGGGAGCTGTTTTTT. Protein product: CASRNLNTGELFF.

V gene TRBV29-1 combines with J gene TRBJ2-5; perhaps TRBD1 as D (5 bases). V lost 7 bases and J 0 bases, leaving 18 bases between the germline ends. This CDR3 comprises 15 residues. Germline loops: CDR1 SQVTM, CDR2 ANQGSEA. The chain's CDR3 is CSADGLQDYQETQYF. For the CDR3, the DNA is TGCAGCGCCGACGGGTTACAGGATTACCAAGAGACCCAGTACTTC.

This chain links TRBV6-5 with TRBJ2-1, with 9 bases fitting TRBD1. This CDR3 region has 14 residues. Germline trimming cut 7 bases from V and 5 bases from J; bases unmatched to any gene: 6. Germline lookup yields CDR1 MNHEY and CDR2 SVGAGI. The CDR3 DNA reads TGTGCCAGCAACCCGGGACAGGGACACAATGAGCAGTTCTTC. This translates into CASNPGQGHNEQFF.

The rearrangement joins TRBV23-1 to TRBJ1-5; perhaps TRBD1 as D (5 bases). TRBV23-1 counts as an open reading frame of uncertain function. V was clipped by 9 bases and J by 5 bases, with 14 bases between them. CDR3 length: 13 amino acids. The CDR3: CARQAPVDQPQHF. In DNA form, the CDR3 reads TGCGCCAGACAGGCCCCGGTGGATCAGCCCCAGCATTTT.